A single sample gave rise to the 32 T cell receptor beta chains below, sequenced in a study of T cell changes during pregnancy in multiple sclerosis. Data came from immunoSEQ multiplex PCR; TCRdb stores just in-frame clones and leaves some out. This sample has 90,000 to 120,000 clones; under 95% occur once, and the top ten carry roughly 0.78%. The material was peripheral blood, obtained in the third trimester of pregnancy. The receptors were sampled from a female donor in good health, enrolled as a control in a pregnancy study.

The chain carries TRBV11-3 and TRBJ2-2, with a tentative D call TRBD2 (6 bases). Trimming removed 5 bases at V and 0 bases at J, with 13 bases between. This CDR3 is built from 16 residues. Looked up from germline, CDR1 is SGHNT and CDR2 is YENEEA. The CDR3 sequence is CASSPGLSANTGELFF. The CDR3 DNA follows: TGTGCCAGCAGCCCGGGACTGTCCGCGAACACCGGGGAGCTGTTTTTT.

The V gene is TRBV7-9, the J gene TRBJ2-3; D is unresolved. Germline CDR1 and CDR2: SEHNR and FQNEAQ (reference sequence). The CDR3 runs to 13 residues. V lost 5 bases and J 6 bases, leaving 12 bases between the germline ends. CDR3 residues: CASSDQAADTQYF. The CDR3 coding sequence is TGTGCCAGCAGCGACCAAGCAGCGGATACGCAGTATTTT. The variable domain in full, completed from reference TRBV7-9 and TRBJ2-3, reads DTGVSQNPRHKITKRGQNVTFRCDPISEHNRLYWYRQTLGQGPEFLTYFQNEAQLEKSRLLSDRFSAERPKGSFSTLEIQRTEQGDSAMYLCASSDQAADTQYFGPGTRLTVL.

The V gene is TRBV9, the J gene TRBJ2-7; D possibly corresponds to TRBD2 (6 bases). The CDR3 is 14 amino acids. The V end lost 4 bases, the J end lost 1 base, and 12 bases lay between the germline ends. Germline V gene lookup returns CDR1 SGDLS and CDR2 YYNGEE. The CDR3 region has the DNA TGTGCCAGCAGCCCCGGAGCGGGTTCCTACGAGCAGTACTTC. Protein sequence: CASSPGAGSYEQYF.

The rearrangement uses TRBV5-4 and TRBJ1-2, with TRBD1 matching over 9 bases. Germline-derived CDR1 and CDR2 are SGHNT and YYREEE (reference sequence). CDR3 length equals 13 residues. Unmatched junction bases numbered 5, after V lost 3 bases and J lost 8 bases. The CDR3 bases are TGTGCCAGCAGCTGGACAGGGGAAGAGGGCTACACCTTC. This encodes CASSWTGEEGYTF.

CDR3 region: CASSSEKNTIYF. CDR3 coding DNA: TGTGCCAGCAGTTCGGAGAAGAACACCATATATTTT. V usage is TRBV6-6 and J usage is TRBJ1-3, with unresolved D. The CDR3 totals 12 residues. V was trimmed by 4 bases and J by 7 bases, leaving 8 bases between them. The germline CDR1 and CDR2 sequences are MNHNY and SVGAGI (reference sequence).

The chain carries TRBV30 and TRBJ1-1; the match to TRBD1 covers 9 bases. Germline values: CDR1 GTSNPN, CDR2 SVGIG (reference sequence). The CDR3 length is 12 residues. The junction had 2 bases not matched to a gene; V was cut back by 4 bases and J by 5 bases. The CDR3 DNA follows: TGTGCCTGGATGGACAGGGGAACTGAAGCTTTCTTT. Translated: CAWMDRGTEAFF.

The rearrangement joins TRBV7-9 to TRBJ1-2; no clear D. The CDR3 sequence is 14 residues long. V was pared by 2 bases and J by 0 bases, with 7 bases between. CDR1 is SEHNR, CDR2 FQNEAQ, per germline (reference sequence). The CDR3 DNA reads as TGTGCCAGCAGCTTAACAGATGCTAACTATGGCTACACCTTC. Its protein is CASSLTDANYGYTF.

The chain joins TRBV7-8 to TRBJ2-7; unclear D gene. CDR3 length equals 12 residues. Per the germline V gene, CDR1 is SGHVS and CDR2 is FQNEAQ. V lost 1 base and J 7 bases, leaving 8 bases between the germline ends. CDR3 loop: CASSLVLTEQYF. CDR3 nucleotide sequence: TGTGCCAGCAGCTTAGTTCTGACAGAGCAGTACTTC.

V gene TRBV13 combines with J gene TRBJ2-7; no reliable D call. The CDR3 is 12 residues long. Per the germline V gene, CDR1 is PRHDT and CDR2 is FYEKMQ (reference sequence). Between the trimmed V and J ends, which lost 0 bases and 3 bases, there was a span of 3 bases. The CDR3 is CASSLGLYEQYF. In DNA, the CDR3 is TGTGCCAGCAGCTTAGGCCTCTACGAGCAGTACTTC.

The V and J genes are TRBV27 and TRBJ2-5; D is undetermined. Germline CDR1 reads MNHEY; CDR2 reads SMNVEV (reference sequence). The CDR3 has 14 amino acids. Between the trimmed V and J ends, which lost 6 bases and 5 bases, there was a span of 16 bases. CDR3: CASSPRGRYETQYF. CDR3 sequence (DNA): TGTGCCAGCAGCCCCCGCGGCCGGTACGAGACCCAGTACTTC.

The gene calls are TRBV5-6 and TRBJ2-7; tentative D call: TRBD2 (6 bases). V was trimmed by 0 bases and J by 0 bases, leaving 10 bases between them. The CDR3 loop spans 15 amino acids. From germline, CDR1 is SGHDT and CDR2 YYEEEE. Here the CDR3 DNA reads TGTGCCAGCAGCTTGGGCCAGGGAGGCTCCTACGAGCAGTACTTC. Translated: CASSLGQGGSYEQYF.

This chain joins TRBV29-1 and TRBJ2-7, with 8 bases aligning to TRBD1. J was trimmed by 2 bases and V by 7 bases; bases with no gene match: 13. This CDR3 is 15 amino acids long. The germline V gene encodes CDR1 SQVTM and CDR2 ANQGSEA. CDR3 nucleotides: TGCAGCGCCGGGACAGGCCTGGGATACACCTACGAGCAGTACTTC. It yields the protein CSAGTGLGYTYEQYF.

The chain uses TRBV5-6 and TRBJ2-3, with a tentative D call TRBD2 (7 bases). The CDR3 has 15 amino acids. Germline-derived CDR1 and CDR2 are SGHDT and YYEEEE. Trimming took 4 bases from V and 4 from J, leaving 16 bases between them. CDR3 nucleotide sequence: TGTGCCAGCAGCGGGGGGGGCAGAATTGCAGATACGCAGTATTTT. Its protein product is CASSGGGRIADTQYF.

The V gene is TRBV5-5, the J gene TRBJ2-6; 9 nucleotides align to TRBD1. Looked up from germline, CDR1 is SGHKS and CDR2 is YYEKEE (reference sequence). CDR3 length: 19 residues. J was trimmed by 1 base and V by 6 bases; bases with no gene match: 14. The DNA of the CDR3 is TGTGCCAGCACCACGAGGACCGGGACAGGGCAGTCTGGGGCCAACGTCCTGACTTTC. It translates to CASTTRTGTGQSGANVLTF. Looking up the rest from reference TRBV5-5 and TRBJ2-6 gives the full variable domain: DAGVTQSPTHLIKTRGQQVTLRCSPISGHKSVSWYQQVLGQGPQFIFQYYEKEERGRGNFPDRFSARQFPNYSSELNVNALLLGDSALYLCASTTRTGTGQSGANVLTFGAGSRLTVL.

The V and J genes are TRBV5-1 and TRBJ2-7; 9 bases align to TRBD1. Per the germline V gene, CDR1 is SGHRS and CDR2 is YFSETQ. J was trimmed by 3 bases and V by 2 bases; bases with no gene match: 9. This CDR3 is built from 16 residues. The CDR3 is CASSFPGQGNFYEQYF. The CDR3 bases are TGCGCCAGCAGCTTTCCGGGACAGGGAAATTTCTACGAGCAGTACTTC.

This chain links TRBV6-5 with TRBJ2-7, with 8 nucleotides matching TRBD2. This CDR3 region has 14 residues. The germline V gene has CDR1 MNHEY and CDR2 SVGAGI. After removal of 6 bases from V and 5 bases from J, the junction contained 9 bases not matched to a gene. CDR3 coding DNA: TGTGCCAGCAGCTATCACCGGGGGGGCGACGAGCAGTACTTC. This gives the protein CASSYHRGGDEQYF.

This rearrangement joins TRBV20-1 to TRBJ1-2; TRBD1 matches 8 bases. Germline V gives CDR1 DFQATT, CDR2 SNEGSKA (reference sequence). J lost 5 bases, V lost 7 bases, and 3 bases had no gene match. The CDR3 has 11 amino acids. The CDR3 coding sequence is TGCAGTGTTGACAGGGGTTATGGCTACACCTTC. Protein: CSVDRGYGYTF.

CDR3 amino acids: CASSFTGGGYGYTF. CDR3 bases: TGTGCCAGCAGCTTTACAGGGGGCGGCTATGGCTACACCTTC. The genes are TRBV7-9 and TRBJ1-2; TRBD1 agrees at 9 bases. The CDR3 has 14 residues. Unmatched junction bases numbered 3, after V lost 3 bases and J lost 4 bases. Germline CDR1 reads SEHNR; CDR2 reads FQNEAQ (reference sequence).

This clone occurred a few times. The chain employs TRBV30 and TRBJ1-4; a weak D match, TRBD1 (5 bases). The V end was cut by 2 bases, the J end by 0 bases, with 7 bases between. Per the germline V gene, CDR1 is GTSNPN and CDR2 is SVGIG (reference sequence). The CDR3 has 14 residues. The CDR3 DNA reads as TGTGCCTGGAGTCGACAGTCAACTAATGAAAAACTGTTTTTT. Encoded protein: CAWSRQSTNEKLFF.

The rearrangement joins TRBV18 to TRBJ2-7; D remains unclear. The germline gives CDR1 KGHSH, CDR2 LQKENI. The V gene lost 0 bases and the J gene lost 3 bases, with 3 bases spanning the gap. The CDR3 contains 12 residues. In DNA form, the CDR3 reads TGTGCCAGCTCACCACCTAGCTACGAGCAGTACTTC. It translates to CASSPPSYEQYF.

This clone was detected only once. The rearrangement links TRBV7-9 to TRBJ1-2; 8 positions match TRBD1. After removal of 5 bases from V and 4 bases from J, the junction contained 6 bases not matched to a gene. Germline CDR1 SEHNR, CDR2 FQNEAQ (reference sequence). The CDR3 covers 14 residues. This chain's CDR3 is CASSADRGGYGYTF. The CDR3, as DNA: TGTGCCAGCAGCGCCGACAGGGGAGGCTATGGCTACACCTTC.

The rearrangement uses TRBV19 and TRBJ1-2, with D unresolved. The V end lost 1 base, the J end lost 6 bases, and 9 bases lay between the germline ends. This CDR3 comprises 13 residues. Germline CDR1 is LNHDA and CDR2 is SQIVND (reference sequence). The CDR3 nucleotides read TGTGCCAGTAGTATAGGGCGGAGCGATGGCTACACCTTC. Its protein product is CASSIGRSDGYTF.

The V and J genes are TRBV4-2 and TRBJ1-1; TRBD1 is a possible D gene (5 bases). Deletions cut 0 bases from V and 1 base from J, with 9 bases between. The germline V gene has CDR1 LGHNA and CDR2 YNFKEQ. The CDR3 is 15 amino acids. CDR3 loop: CASSQDLGGNTEAFF. DNA for the CDR3: TGTGCCAGCAGCCAAGATTTGGGGGGGAACACTGAAGCTTTCTTT.

V gene TRBV7-9 combines with J gene TRBJ2-2; D may be TRBD1 (5 bases). The CDR3 runs 16 residues. Looked up from germline, CDR1 is SEHNR and CDR2 is FQNEAQ (reference sequence). Deletions cut 1 base from V and 0 bases from J, with 9 bases between. The CDR3 DNA reads TGTGCCAGCAGCTTAGATCCAGGGTCGAACACCGGGGAGCTGTTTTTT. Protein product: CASSLDPGSNTGELFF.

V and J are TRBV18 and TRBJ2-2; the match to TRBD2 covers 13 bases. The CDR3 length is 17 residues. The J segment lost 4 bases and the V segment lost 2 bases, leaving 4 bases of the junction unmatched. CDR1 is KGHSH and CDR2 is LQKENI in the germline V gene. The DNA of the CDR3 is TGTGCCAGCTCACCAGGACTAGCGGGGGAGAGCACCGGGGAGCTGTTTTTT. It encodes CASSPGLAGESTGELFF.

V and J are TRBV9 and TRBJ1-1; 8 positions agree with TRBD1. V shed 0 bases, J shed 1 base, and the junction held 5 bases outside the gene matches. CDR3 size: 16 residues. The germline V gene encodes CDR1 SGDLS and CDR2 YYNGEE. CDR3 loop: CASSVGTGIRNTEAFF. DNA for the CDR3: TGTGCCAGCAGCGTAGGGACAGGGATTAGGAACACTGAAGCTTTCTTT.

The gene calls are TRBV2 and TRBJ1-3; maybe TRBD1 (6 bases). Trimming left V 8 bases short and J 0 bases short, with 14 bases between. This CDR3 has 15 residues. Germline loops: CDR1 SNHLY, CDR2 FYNNEI. The CDR3 nucleotides are TGTGCCAGCCGGGATACCAGGGGCTCTGGAAACACCATATATTTT. As protein: CASRDTRGSGNTIYF. The entire variable domain, with the rest obtained from reference TRBV2 and TRBJ1-3, is as follows: EPEVTQTPSHQVTQMGQEVILRCVPISNHLYFYWYRQILGQKVEFLVSFYNNEISEKSEIFDDQFSVERPDGSNFTLKIRSTKLEDSAMYFCASRDTRGSGNTIYFGEGSWLTVV.

This chain connects TRBV6-5 to TRBJ2-5, with 7 bases fitting TRBD2. Germline V gives CDR1 MNHEY, CDR2 SVGAGI. The CDR3 has 15 amino acids. After removal of 2 bases from V and 5 bases from J, the junction contained 8 bases not matched to a gene. The CDR3 spells CASSYVAGPRETQYF. The CDR3 bases are TGTGCCAGCAGTTACGTAGCGGGCCCCAGGGAGACCCAGTACTTC.

The V call is TRBV7-9, the J call TRBJ1-4, with D uncertain. Trimming shortened V by 3 bases and J by 4 bases, and 15 bases separated the two germline ends. CDR1 is SEHNR and CDR2 is FQNEAQ in the germline V gene (reference sequence). CDR3 length equals 16 residues. CDR3 nucleotide sequence: TGTGCCAGCAGCTTTGGAACCCGGGAGCTTAATGAAAAACTGTTTTTT. Protein product: CASSFGTRELNEKLFF.

The chain combines TRBV30 with TRBJ2-7; 9 bases align to TRBD1. The CDR3 spans 13 residues. Germline V gene sequence: CDR1 GTSNPN, CDR2 SVGIG (reference sequence). V gave up 4 bases and J gave up 1 base; unmatched junction bases: 2. The CDR3 reads CAWTGTGSYEQYF. The CDR3 DNA sequence: TGTGCCTGGACCGGGACAGGGTCCTACGAGCAGTACTTC. The full variable domain, rest sourced from reference TRBV30 and TRBJ2-7, is SQTIHQWPATLVQPVGSPLSLECTVEGTSNPNLYWYRQAAGRGLQLLFYSVGIGQISSEVPQNLSASRPQDRQFILSSKKLLLSDSGFYLCAWTGTGSYEQYFGPGTRLTVT.

Written as DNA, the CDR3 is TGTGCCAGCAGCTCACCGACAGGGTCTTACAATGAGCAGTTCTTC. It encodes CASSSPTGSYNEQFF. The rearrangement joins TRBV7-3 to TRBJ2-1, with 7 bases that match TRBD1. V was pared by 4 bases and J by 4 bases, with 7 bases of the junction left unmatched. Germline lookup yields CDR1 SGHTA and CDR2 FQGTGA. CDR3 size: 15 residues.

The chain couples TRBV10-3 to TRBJ1-2; D is unclear. Trimming pared 0 bases from V and 6 bases from J, leaving 17 bases between. This CDR3 has 16 residues. Germline CDR1 ENHRY, CDR2 SYGVKD. The DNA for the CDR3 is TGTGCCATCAGTGAGTCGCGGGGAGGCAGTTCGGATGGCTACACCTTC. Protein: CAISESRGGSSDGYTF.